These T cell receptor beta chains were read from a single sample in a study of cytomegalovirus exposure and HLA in healthy donors. Only in-frame clones appear in the TCRdb table, and some are missing; sequencing was by immunoSEQ multiplex PCR. The table shows about 120,000 clones, with around 74% occurring only once. Sequencing was done on a sample of PBMCs. Receptors originate from a man between 60 and 70 years old in good health and CMV-seropositive. Each CDR3 is given with its conserved first and last residue. D genes are given only for firm matches.

TRBV6-6	TRBD1	TRBJ2-7	CASSSGQGVEQYF
TRBV30	.	TRBJ2-3	CAYGKGKDTQYF
TRBV6-1	.	TRBJ1-4	CASRGSEKLFF
TRBV19	.	TRBJ2-7	CASSTQAPYEQYF
TRBV6-1	TRBD1	TRBJ2-7	CASSSRQGAYEQYF
TRBV2	.	TRBJ2-5	CASSGTVQETQYF
TRBV30	TRBD1	TRBJ1-2	CAWSVRDREDYGYTF
TRBV6-5	.	TRBJ1-1	CASSELAGAFF
TRBV28	.	TRBJ1-1	CASIPYRGAEAFF
TRBV4-1	TRBD2	TRBJ2-3	CASSHARTSGNTDTQYF
TRBV2	.	TRBJ1-1	CASSESQVLGEAFF
TRBV18	.	TRBJ1-2	CASSPPSLGVGYGYTF
TRBV9	TRBD2	TRBJ2-1	CASSAGTSGRYTDEQFF
TRBV2	TRBD1	TRBJ2-3	CASSADRAPDTQYF
TRBV2	TRBD2	TRBJ2-3	CASSGSGTPDTQYF
TRBV27	.	TRBJ2-3	CASSSLSGPTDTQYF
TRBV19	.	TRBJ2-3	CASSIVGRDRPTDTQYF
TRBV11-2	.	TRBJ1-1	CASSSTVNTEAFF
TRBV13	.	TRBJ1-3	CASSLRLAGNTIYF
TRBV6-5	.	TRBJ1-3	CASSPIRSGNTIYF
TRBV18	TRBD1	TRBJ2-1	CASSTPGQGYNEQFF
TRBV2	TRBD2	TRBJ2-5	CASREGLAGAETQYF
TRBV6-5	.	TRBJ1-2	CASSSQGNYGYTF
TRBV6-4	.	TRBJ1-2	CASRGHFGYGYTF
TRBV19	.	TRBJ2-2	CASSIEWGRGTGELFF
TRBV5-1	TRBD1	TRBJ2-2	CASSSQGTGVTGELFF
TRBV19	TRBD1	TRBJ1-2	CASSITGATGYGYTF
TRBV13	.	TRBJ2-7	CASSLIGGTSYEQYF
TRBV14	.	TRBJ1-2	CASSQREPRYGYTF
TRBV6-1	TRBD1	TRBJ1-2	CASRDRANYGYTF
TRBV6-1	.	TRBJ2-7	CASSYAGLSYF
TRBV5-4	TRBD2	TRBJ2-3	CASSSNRGSGGPDTQYF
TRBV9	TRBD1	TRBJ2-1	CASSVSGTARSYNEQFF
TRBV30	TRBD1	.	CAWRDGQGNEQYF
TRBV9	.	TRBJ2-7	CASSVRETYEQYF
TRBV19	TRBD1	TRBJ2-7	CASSTRDRDLRSTYEQYF
TRBV2	TRBD2	TRBJ2-3	CATNQGLAGLPDTQYF
TRBV6-6	.	TRBJ2-2	CASSYGAYNTGELFF
TRBV7-6	.	TRBJ2-5	CASSLRTGEQYF
TRBV4-1	TRBD1	TRBJ1-2	CASSVRTGGDNYGYTF
TRBV2	.	TRBJ1-5	CASSEVSSRGGNQPQHF
TRBV5-4	TRBD2	.	CASSSGTSLGYEQYF
TRBV6-1	TRBD1	TRBJ1-2	CASSGRGQGELGGYTF
TRBV9	.	TRBJ1-1	CASSVQQGGAEAFF
TRBV14	.	TRBJ1-1	CASSQDMREVAFF
TRBV19	.	TRBJ2-7	CASSIGYSSYEQYF
TRBV7-2	.	TRBJ1-1	CASSLRLSSTEAFF
TRBV19	.	TRBJ1-2	CATGREERNYGYTF
TRBV5-1	TRBD1	TRBJ2-7	CASSSGQGRNEQYF
TRBV11-2	.	TRBJ2-7	CASANRVLFEQYF
TRBV9	TRBD1	TRBJ1-6	CASSAQGDGSPLHF
TRBV30	TRBD1	TRBJ2-7	CAWSLAPTGQGHF
TRBV19	TRBD1	TRBJ1-6	CASSSSGTVNSPLHF
TRBV30	.	TRBJ2-6	CAWSSGANVLTF